This T cell receptor beta chain derives from a study of blood T cell repertoires in COVID-19. Study as a whole: Samples taken during acute and convalescent COVID-19 were collected in the United States, Italy and Spain. The cDNA or gDNA used as material had been derived from T cells, B-cell-depleted T cells, or PBMCs.

CDR3 length equals 13 residues. Trimming cost V 4 bases and J 4 bases, with 10 bases left between them. Germline CDR1 and CDR2: KGHDR and SFDVKD. Under the authors' procedure: For nucleated cells, counts were estimated from reference gene primer amplification. Produced via immunoSEQ multiplex PCR; TCRdb's table is partial and in-frame only. The V and J calls and clone size come from that table; D and trimming were worked out from the DNA. The table has more than 95,000 clones, about 86% seen once. The TCR originated in a man older than 75 with acute or convalescent COVID-19. The chain recombines TRBV24-1 with TRBJ2-7; D is uncertain. The sample taken for sequencing was peripheral blood. CDR3 region: CATSDSRVYEQYF. Written as DNA, the CDR3 is TGTGCCACCAGTGACTCGAGAGTGTACGAGCAGTACTTC.